The sequence of this T cell receptor (beta chain) was determined in a study of blood T cell repertoires in COVID-19. Study background: Samples representing acute and convalescent COVID-19 were sourced from the United States, Italy and Spain. T cells, B-cell-depleted T cells, or PBMCs provided the cDNA or gDNA that served as material.

In the authors' workflow: Reference gene primers were amplified, and this amplification served to estimate nucleated cell counts. Clones were read by immunoSEQ multiplex PCR, and TCRdb kept only the in-frame ones, dropping some. That table supplies the V and J calls and clone size; D and trimming were determined from the DNA. The sample records about 190,000 clones, around 84% being singletons. V lost 0 bases, J lost 4 bases, and 9 bases lay in between. Germline CDR1 and CDR2: LGHNA and YNFKEQ. The CDR3 has 14 residues. The sequencing input was peripheral blood. This sequence was found in a human donor in a cohort sampled during active COVID-19. This rearrangement joins TRBV4-2 to TRBJ1-2; D is unclear. The CDR3 DNA reads TGTGCCAGCAGCCAAGATTGGAGGTCCTATGGCTACACCTTC. Translation: CASSQDWRSYGYTF.